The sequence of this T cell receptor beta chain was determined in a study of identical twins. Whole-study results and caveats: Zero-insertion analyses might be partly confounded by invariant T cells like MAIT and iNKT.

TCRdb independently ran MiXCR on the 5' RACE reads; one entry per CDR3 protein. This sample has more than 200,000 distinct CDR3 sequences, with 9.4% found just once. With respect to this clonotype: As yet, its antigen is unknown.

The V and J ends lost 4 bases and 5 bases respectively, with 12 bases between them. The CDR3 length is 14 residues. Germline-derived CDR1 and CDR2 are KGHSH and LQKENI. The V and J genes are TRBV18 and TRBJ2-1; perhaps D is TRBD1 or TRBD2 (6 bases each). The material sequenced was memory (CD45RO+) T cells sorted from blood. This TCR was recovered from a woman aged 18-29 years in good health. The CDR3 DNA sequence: TGTGCCAGCTCACGCGGGACACCACACAATGAGCAGTTCTTC. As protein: CASSRGTPHNEQFF.